These 24 T cell receptor beta chains came from one sample sequenced in a study of cytomegalovirus exposure and HLA in healthy donors. The primer mix had 60 Vbeta and 13 Jbeta primers. Sequenced by immunoSEQ multiplex PCR; TCRdb stores in-frame clones only, minus some. This repertoire includes 30,000 to 35,000 clones. What was sequenced was PBMCs. These receptors were collected from a woman in her thirties or forties in good health and CMV-seropositive.

The rearrangement links TRBV4-3 to TRBJ2-1; 11 bases line up with TRBD2. V was clipped by 4 bases and J by 7 bases; unmatched bases: 3. This CDR3 is built from 14 residues. CDR1 is LGHNA, CDR2 YSLEER, per germline. The CDR3 DNA follows: TGCGCCAGCAGCCCAGGGACTAGCGGTAATGAGCAGTTCTTC. It specifies CASSPGTSGNEQFF.

The chain combines TRBV10-3 with TRBJ2-7, with 8 bases lining up with TRBD1. CDR3 length: 15 amino acids. V lost 6 bases to trimming and J lost 6 bases; unmatched junction nucleotides: 13. Germline V CDR1 and CDR2: ENHRY, SYGVKD. CDR3 region: CAISHTGGVSAEQYF. The CDR3 nucleotides read TGTGCCATCAGCCATACAGGGGGTGTTTCTGCCGAGCAGTACTTC.

V gene TRBV15 combines with J gene TRBJ1-1, with a tentative D call TRBD1 (6 bases). Germline V CDR1 and CDR2: LNHNV, YYDKDF (reference sequence). Deletions cut 4 bases from V and 2 bases from J, with 8 bases between. The CDR3 is 13 residues long. The CDR3 nucleotides are TGTGCCACCAGCACAGGGGACAACACTGAAGCTTTCTTT. Residues: CATSTGDNTEAFF.

The chain uses TRBV27 and TRBJ2-2; TRBD1 agrees at 7 bases. This CDR3 comprises 15 residues. Per germline, CDR1 MNHEY and CDR2 SMNVEV (reference sequence). With V trimmed by 6 bases and J by 6 bases, 10 bases remained unmatched. CDR3 loop: CASRPVGGLAGELFF. CDR3 DNA sequence: TGTGCCAGCAGGCCTGTAGGGGGCTTGGCCGGGGAGCTGTTTTTT.

The chain joins TRBV2 to TRBJ2-3; 7 bases are shared with TRBD1. This CDR3 region has 16 residues. Trimming removed 2 bases from V and 0 bases from J; junction bases left unmatched: 5. From germline, CDR1 is SNHLY and CDR2 FYNNEI. The CDR3 here is CASSEFKGASTDTQYF. The DNA of the CDR3 is TGTGCCAGCAGTGAATTCAAGGGGGCGAGCACAGATACGCAGTATTTT.

The chain employs TRBV27 and TRBJ1-2; D may be TRBD1 (6 bases). V was shortened by 6 bases and J by 7 bases, with 18 bases between the two germline ends. There are 14 residues in the CDR3. CDR1 is MNHEY and CDR2 is SMNVEV in the germline V gene (reference sequence). This chain's CDR3 is CASRTQGNFAGYTF. CDR3 DNA: TGTGCCAGCAGGACACAGGGAAATTTTGCTGGCTACACCTTC.

The chain employs TRBV9 and TRBJ1-5; the D is unclear. Germline CDR1 reads SGDLS; CDR2 reads YYNGEE. Trimming shortened V by 4 bases and J by 5 bases, and 10 bases separated the two germline ends. CDR3 length: 13 amino acids. Here the CDR3 reads CASSLDIYQPQHF. CDR3 sequence (DNA): TGTGCCAGCAGCCTAGACATTTATCAGCCCCAGCATTTT.

The V and J genes are TRBV5-4 and TRBJ2-2; 7 bases map to TRBD1. The J segment lost 3 bases and the V segment lost 3 bases, leaving 8 bases of the junction unmatched. The CDR3 sequence is 16 residues long. Germline V gives CDR1 SGHNT, CDR2 YYREEE (reference sequence). The CDR3 DNA follows: TGTGCCAGCAGCTCGAGACAGGGAGCGGACACCGGGGAGCTGTTTTTT. It codes for CASSSRQGADTGELFF.

The chain joins TRBV28 to TRBJ2-1; D uncertain. Germline V gene data show CDR1 as MDHEN and CDR2 as SYDVKM. This CDR3 comprises 12 residues. Trimming stripped 4 bases from V and 10 bases from J, with 11 bases between. CDR3 sequence (DNA): TGTGCCAGCAGTTCCCTTAGAGGAGAGCAGTTCTTC. Translation: CASSSLRGEQFF.

The V and J genes are TRBV5-1 and TRBJ1-1; 7 nucleotides agree with TRBD1. Germline-derived CDR1 and CDR2 are SGHRS and YFSETQ. The CDR3 runs 14 residues. V shed 4 bases, J shed 4 bases, and the junction held 7 bases outside the gene matches. CDR3 region: CASSPYRGGTEAFF. As DNA, the CDR3 is TGCGCCAGCAGCCCCTACAGGGGAGGCACTGAAGCTTTCTTT.

The chain is built from TRBV9 and TRBJ1-5; a possible D gene is TRBD1 (5 bases). This CDR3 contains 14 residues. Germline-derived CDR1 and CDR2 are SGDLS and YYNGEE. Trimming took 5 bases from V and 4 from J, leaving 13 bases between them. The CDR3, as DNA: TGTGCCAGCAGTGGGTTGGGGCAGAATCAGCCCCAGCATTTT. This sequence encodes CASSGLGQNQPQHF.

The chain couples TRBV28 to TRBJ2-3; 11 bases align to TRBD2. Germline V gene data show CDR1 as MDHEN and CDR2 as SYDVKM. The CDR3 covers 18 residues. Losses at the gene ends were 5 bases for V and 6 bases for J; bases not matched to a gene: 16. DNA for the CDR3: TGTGCCAGCAGTCCTATCTTTGGGGCTAGCGGGGGGAGGGATACGCAGTATTTT. Translation gives CASSPIFGASGGRDTQYF.

This chain uses TRBV27 with TRBJ2-7; D gene unclear. Trimming removed 1 base from V and 5 bases from J, with 6 bases in between. The germline V gene encodes CDR1 MNHEY and CDR2 SMNVEV (reference sequence). The CDR3 has 12 amino acids. The CDR3 protein is CASSLLGDEQYF. Written as DNA, the CDR3 is TGTGCCAGCAGTTTATTGGGCGACGAGCAGTACTTC.

This chain links TRBV6-1 with TRBJ1-2; 7 bases map to TRBD1. The CDR3 contains 15 residues. The V gene's germline CDR1 is MNHNS and CDR2 SASEGT. The trim removed 4 bases at V and 5 bases at J, leaving 10 bases unmatched. The CDR3 spells CASSGRQGGPYGYTF. CDR3 nucleotide sequence: TGTGCCAGCAGTGGACGACAGGGCGGCCCTTATGGCTACACCTTC.

The chain recombines TRBV28 with TRBJ1-5, with D possibly being TRBD1 (5 bases). Germline CDR1 MDHEN, CDR2 SYDVKM. This CDR3 contains 15 residues. Between the trimmed V and J ends, which lost 6 bases and 1 base, there was a span of 13 bases. The CDR3: CASRSGTLSNQPQHF. CDR3 coding DNA: TGTGCCAGCAGGTCCGGGACTCTAAGCAATCAGCCCCAGCATTTT.

The V gene is TRBV5-6, the J gene TRBJ2-3; the D is unclear. There are 13 residues in the CDR3. V shed 0 bases and J shed 4 bases, with 6 bases lying between them. CDR1 is SGHDT, CDR2 YYEEEE, per germline. CDR3 coding DNA: TGTGCCAGCAGCTTGGCCAGGTCAGATACGCAGTATTTT. It translates to CASSLARSDTQYF. Full variable domain (missing parts from reference TRBV5-6 and TRBJ2-3): DAGVTQSPTHLIKTRGQQVTLRCSPKSGHDTVSWYQQALGQGPQFIFQYYEEEERQRGNFPDRFSGHQFPNYSSELNVNALLLGDSALYLCASSLARSDTQYFGPGTRLTVL.

The chain is built from TRBV7-9 and TRBJ2-1; 10 bases align to TRBD1. Germline V gene sequence: CDR1 SEHNR, CDR2 FQNEAQ (reference sequence). CDR3 length equals 16 residues. Trimming took 5 bases from V and 2 from J; bases not matched to a gene: 6. The CDR3 coding sequence is TGTGCCAGCAGCCCCCTTGACAGGGGGCCCTACAATGAGCAGTTCTTC. Protein sequence: CASSPLDRGPYNEQFF.

Here the CDR3 reads CASSLGQGGEQYF. CDR3 nucleotides: TGTGCCAGCAGTTTGGGGCAGGGCGGCGAGCAGTACTTC. The chain couples TRBV28 to TRBJ2-7; perhaps TRBD1 as D (5 bases). Trimming removed 3 bases from V and 6 bases from J, with 12 bases in between. The CDR3 runs 13 residues. Looked up from germline, CDR1 is MDHEN and CDR2 is SYDVKM.

The chain has TRBV27 and TRBJ2-7; a possible D gene is TRBD2 (5 bases). Germline CDR1 MNHEY, CDR2 SMNVEV (reference sequence). Trimming took 3 bases from V and 3 from J, leaving 12 bases between them. The CDR3 totals 14 residues. Here the CDR3 reads CASSFLASGYEQYF. The CDR3 DNA reads TGTGCCAGCAGTTTCCTGGCGAGCGGCTACGAGCAGTACTTC.

The V call is TRBV6-6, the J call TRBJ2-7, with TRBD1 matching over 10 bases. In germline, CDR1 is MNHNY, CDR2 SVGAGI (reference sequence). V gave up 5 bases and J gave up 2 bases; unmatched junction bases: 6. The CDR3 sequence is 15 residues long. CDR3 in amino acids: CASSGGTGATYEQYF. CDR3 sequence (DNA): TGTGCCAGCAGTGGGGGGACAGGGGCAACCTACGAGCAGTACTTC.

The rearrangement joins TRBV6-5 to TRBJ1-6; the D gene is possibly TRBD1 (5 bases). The CDR3 has 14 residues. V was clipped by 6 bases and J by 9 bases, with 15 bases between them. In germline, CDR1 is MNHEY, CDR2 SVGAGI. The CDR3 DNA is TGTGCCAGCAGAATGGAGGGAGGGGTTTCACCCCTCCACTTT. Translating gives CASRMEGGVSPLHF.

The V and J genes are TRBV5-1 and TRBJ2-2; a weak D match, TRBD2 (5 bases). Trimming cost V 7 bases and J 6 bases, with 16 bases left between them. The CDR3 is 14 residues long. From germline, CDR1 is SGHRS and CDR2 YFSETQ. The CDR3: CASQSTSFSGELFF. DNA for the CDR3: TGCGCCAGCCAAAGCACTAGTTTCTCCGGGGAGCTGTTTTTT.

On this clone: A junction end diverges from the germline sequence, so it may reflect a read error. The chain combines TRBV6-1 with TRBJ2-1, with TRBD2 matching over 7 bases. The CDR3 is 13 amino acids. CDR1 MNHNS and CDR2 SASEGT come from the germline V gene. CDR3 coding DNA: TGTGCCAGCAGTCTCAAAGAGGAGGGACTACGGGTCTTC. Its protein is CASSLKEEGLRVF.

The chain carries TRBV6-1 and TRBJ2-1, with no clear D. Germline-derived CDR1 and CDR2 are MNHNS and SASEGT. V shed 3 bases and J shed 12 bases, with 9 bases lying between them. CDR3 length equals 11 residues. The CDR3 DNA sequence: TGTGCCAGCAGTGACCCCCTAGGGCAGTTCTTC. Protein sequence: CASSDPLGQFF.